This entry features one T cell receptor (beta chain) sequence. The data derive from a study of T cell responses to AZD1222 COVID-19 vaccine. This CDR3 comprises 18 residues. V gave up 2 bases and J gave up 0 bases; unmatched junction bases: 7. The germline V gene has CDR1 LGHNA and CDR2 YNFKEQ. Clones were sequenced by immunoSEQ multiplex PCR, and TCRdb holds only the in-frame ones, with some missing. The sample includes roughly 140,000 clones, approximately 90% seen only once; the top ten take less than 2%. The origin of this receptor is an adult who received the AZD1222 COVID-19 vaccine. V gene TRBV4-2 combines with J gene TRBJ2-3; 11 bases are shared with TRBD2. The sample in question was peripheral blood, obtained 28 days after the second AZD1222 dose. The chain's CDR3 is CASSQPGTSGGSTDTQYF. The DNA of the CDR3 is TGTGCCAGCAGCCAACCCGGGACTAGCGGAGGTAGCACAGATACGCAGTATTTT.